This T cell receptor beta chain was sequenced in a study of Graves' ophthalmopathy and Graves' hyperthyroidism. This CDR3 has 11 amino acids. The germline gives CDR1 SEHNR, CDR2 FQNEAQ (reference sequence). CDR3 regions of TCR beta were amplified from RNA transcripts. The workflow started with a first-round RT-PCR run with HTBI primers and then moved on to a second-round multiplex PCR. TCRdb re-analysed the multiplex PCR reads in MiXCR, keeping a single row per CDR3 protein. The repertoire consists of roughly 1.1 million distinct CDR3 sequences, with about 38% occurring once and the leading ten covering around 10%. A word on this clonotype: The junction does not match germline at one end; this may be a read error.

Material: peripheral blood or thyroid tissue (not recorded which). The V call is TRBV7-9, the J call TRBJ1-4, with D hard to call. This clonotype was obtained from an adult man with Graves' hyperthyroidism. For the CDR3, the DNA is TGTGCCAGCGGCTTCGGTCTAAAACTGTTTTTT. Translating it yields CASGFGLKLFF. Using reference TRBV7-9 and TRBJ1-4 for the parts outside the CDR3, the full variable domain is DTGVSQNPRHKITKRGQNVTFRCDPISEHNRLYWYRQTLGQGPEFLTYFQNEAQLEKSRLLSDRFSAERPKGSFSTLEIQRTEQGDSAMYLCASGFGLKLFFGSGTQLSVL.